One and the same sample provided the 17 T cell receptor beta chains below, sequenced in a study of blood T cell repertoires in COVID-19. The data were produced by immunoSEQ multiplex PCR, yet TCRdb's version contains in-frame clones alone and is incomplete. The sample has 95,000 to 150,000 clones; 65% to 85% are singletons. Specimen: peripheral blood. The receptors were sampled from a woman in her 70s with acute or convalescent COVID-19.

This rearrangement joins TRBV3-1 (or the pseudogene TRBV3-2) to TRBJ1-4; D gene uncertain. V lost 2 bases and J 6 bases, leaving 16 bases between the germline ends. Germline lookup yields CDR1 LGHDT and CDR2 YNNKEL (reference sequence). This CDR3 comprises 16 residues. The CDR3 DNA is TGTGCCAGCAGCCAATCCTCCGGGTCGTCGGATGAAAAACTGTTTTTT. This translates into CASSQSSGSSDEKLFF.

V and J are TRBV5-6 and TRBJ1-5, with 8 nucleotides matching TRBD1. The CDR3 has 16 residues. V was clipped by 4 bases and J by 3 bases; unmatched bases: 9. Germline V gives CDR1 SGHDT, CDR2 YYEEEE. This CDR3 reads CASSIRQGRINQPQHF. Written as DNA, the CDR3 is TGTGCCAGCAGCATCCGACAGGGGCGGATCAATCAGCCCCAGCATTTT. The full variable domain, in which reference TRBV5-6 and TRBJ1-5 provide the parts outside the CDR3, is DAGVTQSPTHLIKTRGQQVTLRCSPKSGHDTVSWYQQALGQGPQFIFQYYEEEERQRGNFPDRFSGHQFPNYSSELNVNALLLGDSALYLCASSIRQGRINQPQHFGDGTRLSIL.

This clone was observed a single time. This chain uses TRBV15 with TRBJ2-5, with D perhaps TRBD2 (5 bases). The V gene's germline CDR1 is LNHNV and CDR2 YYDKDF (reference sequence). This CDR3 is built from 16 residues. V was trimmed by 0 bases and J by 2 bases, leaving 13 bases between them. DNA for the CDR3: TGTGCCACCAGCAGAGAGGGCCGGCGGGTACAAGAGACCCAGTACTTC. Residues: CATSREGRRVQETQYF.

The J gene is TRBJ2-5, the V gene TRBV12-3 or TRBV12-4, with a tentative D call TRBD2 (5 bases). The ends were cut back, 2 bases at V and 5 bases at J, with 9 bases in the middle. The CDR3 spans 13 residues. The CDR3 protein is CASSLTPGETQYF. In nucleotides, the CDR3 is TGTGCCAGCAGTTTAACCCCGGGGGAGACCCAGTACTTC.

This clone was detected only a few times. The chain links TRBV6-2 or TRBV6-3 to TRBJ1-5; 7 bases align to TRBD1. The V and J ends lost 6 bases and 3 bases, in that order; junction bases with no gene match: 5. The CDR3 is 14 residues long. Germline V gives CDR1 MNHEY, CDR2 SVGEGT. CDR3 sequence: CASSQTGPNQPQHF. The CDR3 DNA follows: TGTGCCAGCAGCCAGACAGGGCCCAATCAGCCCCAGCATTTT.

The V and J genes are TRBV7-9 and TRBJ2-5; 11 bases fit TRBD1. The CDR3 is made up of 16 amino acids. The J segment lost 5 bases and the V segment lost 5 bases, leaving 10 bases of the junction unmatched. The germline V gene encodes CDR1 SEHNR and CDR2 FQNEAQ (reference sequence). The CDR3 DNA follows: TGTGCCAGCAGCGACAGAGGCGGACAGGGGGCGGAGACCCAGTACTTC. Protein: CASSDRGGQGAETQYF.

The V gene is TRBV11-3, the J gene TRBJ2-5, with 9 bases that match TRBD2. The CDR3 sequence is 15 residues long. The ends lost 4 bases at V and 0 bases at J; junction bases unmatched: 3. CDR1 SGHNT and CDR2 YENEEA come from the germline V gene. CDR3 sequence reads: CASSSRGGNQETQYF. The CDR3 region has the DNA TGTGCCAGCAGCTCGCGGGGGGGGAACCAAGAGACCCAGTACTTC. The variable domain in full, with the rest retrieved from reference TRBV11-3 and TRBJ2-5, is EAGVVQSPRYKIIEKKQPVAFWCNPISGHNTLYWYLQNLGQGPELLIRYENEEAVDDSQLPKDRFSAERLKGVDSTLKIQPAELGDSAVYLCASSSRGGNQETQYFGPGTRLLVL.

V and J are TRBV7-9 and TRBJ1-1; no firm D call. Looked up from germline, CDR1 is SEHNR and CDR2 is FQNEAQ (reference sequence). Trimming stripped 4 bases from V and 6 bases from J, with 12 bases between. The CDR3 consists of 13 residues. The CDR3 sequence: CASSYTSGSEAFF. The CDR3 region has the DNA TGTGCCAGCAGCTACACCTCAGGTTCTGAAGCTTTCTTT.

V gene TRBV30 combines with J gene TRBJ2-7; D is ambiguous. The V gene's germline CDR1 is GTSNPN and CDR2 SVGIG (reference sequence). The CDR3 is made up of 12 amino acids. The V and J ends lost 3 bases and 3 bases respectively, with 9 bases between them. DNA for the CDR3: TGTGCCTGGAGGGCAGGTTTCTACGAGCAGTACTTC. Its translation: CAWRAGFYEQYF.

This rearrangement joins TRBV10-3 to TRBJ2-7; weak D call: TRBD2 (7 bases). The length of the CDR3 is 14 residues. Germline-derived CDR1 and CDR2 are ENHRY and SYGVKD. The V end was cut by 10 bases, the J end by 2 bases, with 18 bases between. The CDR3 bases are TGTGCCACCGAAAGGGGGGGCCTAGCCTACGAGCAGTACTTC. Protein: CATERGGLAYEQYF.

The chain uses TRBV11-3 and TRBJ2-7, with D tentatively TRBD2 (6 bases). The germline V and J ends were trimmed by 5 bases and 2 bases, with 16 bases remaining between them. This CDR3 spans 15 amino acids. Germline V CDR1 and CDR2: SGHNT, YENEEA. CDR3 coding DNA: TGTGCCAGCAGCCCAGAGGGAGGCGGACCCTACGAGCAGTACTTC. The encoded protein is CASSPEGGGPYEQYF.

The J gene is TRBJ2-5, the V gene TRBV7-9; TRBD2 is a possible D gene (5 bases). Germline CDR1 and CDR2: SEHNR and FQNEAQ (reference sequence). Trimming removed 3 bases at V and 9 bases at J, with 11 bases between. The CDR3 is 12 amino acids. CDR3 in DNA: TGTGCCAGCAGCTTCCCAGGAGCGGCCCAGTACTTC. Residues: CASSFPGAAQYF.

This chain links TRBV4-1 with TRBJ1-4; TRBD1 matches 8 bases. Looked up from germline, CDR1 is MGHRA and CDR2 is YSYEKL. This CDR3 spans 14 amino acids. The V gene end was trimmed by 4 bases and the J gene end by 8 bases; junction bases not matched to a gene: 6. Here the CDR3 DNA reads TGCGCCAGCAGCCGAGGACAGGGAGGGGAAAAACTGTTTTTT. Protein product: CASSRGQGGEKLFF.

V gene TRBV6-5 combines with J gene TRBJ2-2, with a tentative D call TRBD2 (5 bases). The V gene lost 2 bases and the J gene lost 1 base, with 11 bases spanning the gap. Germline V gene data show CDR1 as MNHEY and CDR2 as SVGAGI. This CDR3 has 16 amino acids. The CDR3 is CASSYGRAGNTGELFF. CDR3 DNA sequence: TGTGCCAGCAGTTACGGAAGGGCGGGGAACACCGGGGAGCTGTTTTTT.

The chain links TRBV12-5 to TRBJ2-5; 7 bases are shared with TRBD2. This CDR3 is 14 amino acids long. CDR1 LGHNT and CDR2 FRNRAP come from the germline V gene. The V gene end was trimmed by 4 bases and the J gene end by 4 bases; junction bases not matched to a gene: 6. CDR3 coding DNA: TGTGCTAGTGGTTCCCCCGGGGGGTTAGAGACCCAGTACTTC. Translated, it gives CASGSPGGLETQYF.

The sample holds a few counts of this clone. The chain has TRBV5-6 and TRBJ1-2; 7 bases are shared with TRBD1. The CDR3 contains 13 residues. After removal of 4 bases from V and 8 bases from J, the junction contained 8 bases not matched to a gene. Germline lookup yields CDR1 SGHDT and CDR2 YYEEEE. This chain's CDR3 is CASSPYRGDGYTF. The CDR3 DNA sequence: TGTGCCAGCAGCCCGTACAGGGGAGACGGCTACACCTTC.

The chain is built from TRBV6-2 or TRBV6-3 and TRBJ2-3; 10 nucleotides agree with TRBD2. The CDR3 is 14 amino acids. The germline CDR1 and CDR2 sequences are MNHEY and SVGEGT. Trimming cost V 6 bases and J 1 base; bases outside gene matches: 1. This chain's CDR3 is CASSGTSGTDTQYF. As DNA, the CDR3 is TGTGCCAGCAGCGGGACTAGCGGCACAGATACGCAGTATTTT.